This note documents a single T cell receptor beta chain sequence. These data come from a study of blood T cell repertoires in COVID-19. About the research overall: Donors in the United States, Italy and Spain gave samples during acute or convalescent COVID-19. T cells, B-cell-depleted T cells, or PBMCs supplied cDNA or gDNA.

The trim removed 0 bases at V and 4 bases at J, leaving 6 bases unmatched. The V gene's germline CDR1 is GTSNPN and CDR2 SVGIG (reference sequence). The CDR3 length is 16 residues. Original processing methods: Amplification from reference gene primers served as the basis for estimated nucleated cell counts. The data were produced by immunoSEQ multiplex PCR, yet TCRdb's version contains in-frame clones alone and is incomplete. V, J and clone size were drawn from that table, and D and trimming were deduced from the DNA. The sample includes under 200,000 clones, 80% to 85% of them seen just once. The receptor was isolated from a man aged 65-85 years with active or convalescent COVID-19. J is TRBJ2-6 and V is TRBV30; 7 nucleotides align to TRBD1. The specimen sequenced was peripheral blood. CDR3 in amino acids: CAWSVKGAEGANVLTF. CDR3 DNA: TGTGCCTGGAGTGTAAAGGGGGCGGAAGGGGCCAACGTCCTGACTTTC.